This T cell receptor (beta chain) derives from a study of vaccination and CD4 T cells after COVID-19. This clonotype was observed a handful of times. The junction does not match germline at one end; this may be a read error. CDR1 and CDR2 from the germline V gene are MNHNS and SASEGT. CDR3 size: 11 residues. TCRdb reprocessed the PCR reads with MiXCR, giving one entry per CDR3 protein. The top ten clones hold just over 1% of a sample with approximately 19,000 distinct CDR3 sequences, roughly 60% of them seen once. Patients returned positive PCR results between March and December 2020, earlier than US Alpha, Beta and Delta variants.

This sequence was found in a human donor who had recovered from COVID-19. Sequenced here: CD4+ T cells from blood, sampled before SARS-CoV-2 vaccination. The genes are TRBV6-1 and TRBJ1-2; tentative D call: TRBD1 (5 bases). The CDR3 DNA is TGTGCCAGCAGTGTGGGACGTCAATGGGAGTTC. Protein sequence: CASSVGRQWEF.